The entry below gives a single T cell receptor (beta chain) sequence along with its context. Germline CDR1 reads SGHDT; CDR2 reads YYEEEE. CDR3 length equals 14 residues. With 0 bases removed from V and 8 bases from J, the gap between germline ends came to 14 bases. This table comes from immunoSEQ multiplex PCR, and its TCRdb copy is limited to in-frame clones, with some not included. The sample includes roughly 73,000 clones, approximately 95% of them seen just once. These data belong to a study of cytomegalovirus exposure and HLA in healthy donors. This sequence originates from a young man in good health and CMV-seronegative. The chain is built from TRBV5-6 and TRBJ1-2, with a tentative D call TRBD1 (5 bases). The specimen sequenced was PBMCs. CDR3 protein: CASSLAQGQGGYTF. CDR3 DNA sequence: TGTGCCAGCAGCTTGGCCCAAGGGCAGGGAGGCTACACCTTC.